The text below deals with one T cell receptor (beta chain). This entry comes from a study of blood T cell repertoires in COVID-19. In the study overall: The study drew acute and convalescent COVID-19 samples from the United States, Italy and Spain.

The assay was immunoSEQ multiplex PCR, and TCRdb's table has in-frame clones only and misses some. The data hold 200,000 or so clones, with roughly nine tenths observed a single time. CDR3 length: 13 residues. Germline CDR1 MDHEN, CDR2 SYDVKM. The ends were cut back, 5 bases at V and 9 bases at J, with 16 bases in the middle. The rearrangement uses TRBV28 and TRBJ2-5; D might be TRBD2 (6 bases). This clonotype was obtained from a man aged 55 to 70 who had recovered from COVID-19. Material: peripheral blood. The CDR3 nucleotides are TGTGCCAGCAGTCACACCTCTCGGAGGGCCCAGTACTTC. The encoded protein is CASSHTSRRAQYF.